This T cell receptor beta chain was recorded in a study of blood T cells in healthy people across ages. Overall study findings and caveats: When one million T cells were used, diversity estimates were thought to be underestimates.

Using a J-beta primer mix together with a sample-barcoded 5' primer, a second PCR was run for about 6 to 12 cycles. One entry per CDR3 protein, called by TCRdb with MiXCR from the 5' RACE reads. The table records 1,800,000 or so distinct CDR3 sequences, about two fifths of them present only once. At least ten counts were recorded for this clonotype. No antigen is known for it. The CDR3 contains 11 residues. V was cut by 7 bases and J by 1 base, with 3 bases left in between. The receptor was derived from a human donor in good health. Sequenced material: blood. The chain joins TRBV12-3 or TRBV12-4 to TRBJ2-3; D remains unclear. CDR3 protein: CASIGTDTQYF. The CDR3 DNA sequence: TGTGCCAGCATTGGCACAGATACGCAGTATTTT.